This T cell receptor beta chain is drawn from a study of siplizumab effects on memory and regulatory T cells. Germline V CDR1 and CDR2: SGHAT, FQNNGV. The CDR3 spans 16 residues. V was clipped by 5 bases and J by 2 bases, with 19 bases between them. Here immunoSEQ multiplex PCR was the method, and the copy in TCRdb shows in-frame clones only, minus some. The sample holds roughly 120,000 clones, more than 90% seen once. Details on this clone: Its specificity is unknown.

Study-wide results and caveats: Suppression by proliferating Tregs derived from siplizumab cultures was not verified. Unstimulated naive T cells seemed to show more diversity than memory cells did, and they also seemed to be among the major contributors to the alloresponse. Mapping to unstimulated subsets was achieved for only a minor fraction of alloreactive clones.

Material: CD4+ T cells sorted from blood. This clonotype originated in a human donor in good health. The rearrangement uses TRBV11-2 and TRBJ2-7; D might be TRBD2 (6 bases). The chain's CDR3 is CASSPVGRTGAYEQYF. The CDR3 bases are TGTGCCAGCAGCCCAGTGGGGAGGACGGGGGCCTACGAGCAGTACTTC.